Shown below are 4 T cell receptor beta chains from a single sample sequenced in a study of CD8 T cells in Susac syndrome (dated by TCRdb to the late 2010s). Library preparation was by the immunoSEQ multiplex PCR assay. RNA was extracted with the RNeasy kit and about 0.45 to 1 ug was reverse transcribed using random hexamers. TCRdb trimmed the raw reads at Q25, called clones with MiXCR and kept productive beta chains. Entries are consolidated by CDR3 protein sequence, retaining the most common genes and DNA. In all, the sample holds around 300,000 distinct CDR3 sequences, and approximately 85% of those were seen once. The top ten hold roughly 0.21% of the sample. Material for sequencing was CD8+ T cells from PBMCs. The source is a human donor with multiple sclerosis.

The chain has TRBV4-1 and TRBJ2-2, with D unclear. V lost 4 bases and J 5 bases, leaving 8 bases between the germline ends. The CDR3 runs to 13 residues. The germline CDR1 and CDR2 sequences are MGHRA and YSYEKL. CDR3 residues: CASSPAETGELFF. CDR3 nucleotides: TGCGCCAGCAGCCCAGCAGAGACCGGGGAGCTGTTTTTT.

CDR3 sequence (DNA): TGTGCCAGTAGTATCTGGGGAATCGGCGAGCAGTACTTC. Its translation: CASSIWGIGEQYF. The rearrangement links TRBV19 to TRBJ2-7, with D unresolved. The V gene lost 3 bases and the J gene lost 6 bases, with 12 bases spanning the gap. Per germline, CDR1 LNHDA and CDR2 SQIVND (reference sequence). The CDR3 is made up of 13 amino acids.

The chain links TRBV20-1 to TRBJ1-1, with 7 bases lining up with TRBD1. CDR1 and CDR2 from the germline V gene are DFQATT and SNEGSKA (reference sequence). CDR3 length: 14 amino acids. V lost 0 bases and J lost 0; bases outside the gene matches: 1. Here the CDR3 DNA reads TGCAGTGCTAGAGACAGGGGGATGAACACTGAAGCTTTCTTT. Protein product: CSARDRGMNTEAFF.

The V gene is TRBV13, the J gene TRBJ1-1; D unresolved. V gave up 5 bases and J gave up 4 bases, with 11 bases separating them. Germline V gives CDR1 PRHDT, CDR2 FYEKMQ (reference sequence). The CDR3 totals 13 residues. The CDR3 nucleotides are TGTGCCAGCAGCCAAGTTTACAGCACTGAAGCTTTCTTT. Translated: CASSQVYSTEAFF.